This T cell receptor (beta chain) was recovered during a study of naive and memory T cell subsets. The study's findings and limits: Possibly reflecting memory cells re-expressing CD45RA, a few larger clonotypes occurred in naive repertoires, especially CD8. Over 95% of naive TCR sequences appeared only once after error correction, unlike memory subsets.

CMV status came from CD4+ IFNgamma after overnight CMV lysate stimulation. CD8 T cells were positively selected from what remained after CD4 positive selection. To note about this clonotype: Its specificity is unknown.

The CDR3 extends over 14 amino acids. Germline V gene sequence: CDR1 SNHLY, CDR2 FYNNEI. Between the trimmed V and J ends, which lost 8 bases and 0 bases, there was a span of 8 bases. An equimolar mix of two oligonucleotides served as the beta constant-region primer for TRBC1 and TRBC2. Four rounds of PCR amplified the ligated cDNA using nested alpha and beta constant-region primers plus SP2. TCRdb reanalysed the UMI-ligation and nested PCR reads using MiXCR and keeps one entry per CDR3 protein. Of over 110,000 distinct CDR3 sequences detected, 15% to 20% appear once; the ten largest clones hold roughly 0.68%.

This TCR came from a human donor in good health. The chain is built from TRBV2 and TRBJ2-6; D gene ambiguous. The specimen sequenced was naive CD8+ T cells from blood. CDR3 protein: CASDQDSGANVLTF. The CDR3 nucleotides are TGTGCCAGCGATCAGGACTCTGGGGCCAACGTCCTGACTTTC.